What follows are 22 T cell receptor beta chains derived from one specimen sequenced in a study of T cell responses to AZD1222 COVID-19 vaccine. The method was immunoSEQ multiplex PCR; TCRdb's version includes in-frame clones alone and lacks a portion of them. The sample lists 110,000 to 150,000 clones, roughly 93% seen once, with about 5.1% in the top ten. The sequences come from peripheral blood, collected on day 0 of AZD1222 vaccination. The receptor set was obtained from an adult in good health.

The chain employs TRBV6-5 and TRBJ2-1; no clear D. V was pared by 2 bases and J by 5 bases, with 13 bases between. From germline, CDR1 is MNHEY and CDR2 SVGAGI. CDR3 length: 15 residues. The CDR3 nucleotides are TGTGCCAGCAGTTACCCGACTTGGGATGACAATGAGCAGTTCTTC. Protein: CASSYPTWDDNEQFF.

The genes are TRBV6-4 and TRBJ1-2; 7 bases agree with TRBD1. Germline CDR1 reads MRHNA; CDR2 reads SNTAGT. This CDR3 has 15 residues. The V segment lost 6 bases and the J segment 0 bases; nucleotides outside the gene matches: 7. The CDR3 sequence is CASSGPGQPNYGYTF. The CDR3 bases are TGTGCCAGCAGCGGTCCGGGACAGCCTAACTATGGCTACACCTTC.

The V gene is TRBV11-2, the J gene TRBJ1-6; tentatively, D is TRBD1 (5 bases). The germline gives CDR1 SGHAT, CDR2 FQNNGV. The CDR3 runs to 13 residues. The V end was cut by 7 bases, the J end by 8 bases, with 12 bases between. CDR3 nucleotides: TGTGCCAGCACAGGCCAGGGCGATTCACCCCTCCACTTT. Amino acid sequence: CASTGQGDSPLHF.

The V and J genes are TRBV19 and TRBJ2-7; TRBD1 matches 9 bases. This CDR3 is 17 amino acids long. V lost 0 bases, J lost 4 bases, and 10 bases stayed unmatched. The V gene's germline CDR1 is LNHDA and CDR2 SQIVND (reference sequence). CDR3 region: CASSIDRHTGGGYEQYF. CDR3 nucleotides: TGTGCCAGTAGTATAGACCGGCACACAGGGGGCGGGTACGAGCAGTACTTC. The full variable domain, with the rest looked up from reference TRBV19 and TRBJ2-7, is DGGITQSPKYLFRKEGQNVTLSCEQNLNHDAMYWYRQDPGQGLRLIYYSQIVNDFQKGDIAEGYSVSREKKESFPLTVTSAQKNPTAFYLCASSIDRHTGGGYEQYFGPGTRLTVT.

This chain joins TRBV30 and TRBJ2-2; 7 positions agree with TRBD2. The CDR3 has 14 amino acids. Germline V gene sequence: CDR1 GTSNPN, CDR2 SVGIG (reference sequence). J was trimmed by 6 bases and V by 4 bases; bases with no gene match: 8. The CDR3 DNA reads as TGTGCCTGGAACTGGCGGGAGATCTCCGGGGAGCTGTTTTTT. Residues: CAWNWREISGELFF.

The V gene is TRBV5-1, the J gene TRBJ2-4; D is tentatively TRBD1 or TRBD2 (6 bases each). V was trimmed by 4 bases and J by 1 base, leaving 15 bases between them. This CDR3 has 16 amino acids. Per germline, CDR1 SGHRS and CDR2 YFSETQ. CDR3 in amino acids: CASSPRGAMAKNIQYF. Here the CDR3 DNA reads TGCGCCAGCAGCCCGAGGGGGGCTATGGCCAAAAACATTCAGTACTTC.

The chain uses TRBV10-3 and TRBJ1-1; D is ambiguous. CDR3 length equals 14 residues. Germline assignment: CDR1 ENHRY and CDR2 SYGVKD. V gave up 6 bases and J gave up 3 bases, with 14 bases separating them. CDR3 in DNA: TGTGCCATCAGGCCAGCGGGAGGGTACACTGAAGCTTTCTTT. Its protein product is CAIRPAGGYTEAFF.

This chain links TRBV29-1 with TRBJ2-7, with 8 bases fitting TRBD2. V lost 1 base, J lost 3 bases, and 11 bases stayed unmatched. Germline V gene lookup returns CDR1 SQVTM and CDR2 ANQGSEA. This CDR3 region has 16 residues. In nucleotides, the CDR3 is TGCAGCGTTGAAGTCCCCCCCAGCGGGAGTATCTACGAGCAGTACTTC. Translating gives CSVEVPPSGSIYEQYF.

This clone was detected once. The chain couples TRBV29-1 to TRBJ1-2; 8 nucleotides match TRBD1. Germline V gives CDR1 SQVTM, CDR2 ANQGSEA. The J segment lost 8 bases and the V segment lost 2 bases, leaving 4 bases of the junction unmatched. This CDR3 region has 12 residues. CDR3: CSVEQGAGGYTF. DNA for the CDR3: TGCAGCGTTGAACAGGGGGCAGGAGGCTACACCTTC.

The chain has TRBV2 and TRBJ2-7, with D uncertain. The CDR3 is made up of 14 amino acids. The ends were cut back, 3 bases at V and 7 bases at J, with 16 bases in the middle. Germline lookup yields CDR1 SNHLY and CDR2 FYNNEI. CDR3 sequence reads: CASSEVVVSWEQYF. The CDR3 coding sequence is TGTGCCAGCAGTGAGGTAGTAGTATCGTGGGAGCAGTACTTC.

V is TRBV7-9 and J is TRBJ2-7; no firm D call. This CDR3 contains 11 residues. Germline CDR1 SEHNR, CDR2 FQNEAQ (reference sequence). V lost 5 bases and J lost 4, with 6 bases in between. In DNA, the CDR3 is TGTGCCAGCAGCGAGGATTACGAGCAGTACTTC. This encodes CASSEDYEQYF.

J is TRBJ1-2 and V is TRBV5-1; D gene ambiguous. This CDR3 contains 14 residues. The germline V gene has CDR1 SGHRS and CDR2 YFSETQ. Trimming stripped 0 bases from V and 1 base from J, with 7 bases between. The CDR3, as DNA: TGCGCCAGCAGCTTGGTTTCTAATAACTATGGCTACACCTTC. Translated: CASSLVSNNYGYTF.

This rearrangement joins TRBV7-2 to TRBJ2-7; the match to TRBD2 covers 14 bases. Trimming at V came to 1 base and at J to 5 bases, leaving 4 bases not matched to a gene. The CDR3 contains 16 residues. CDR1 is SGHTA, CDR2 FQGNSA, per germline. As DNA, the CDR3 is TGTGCCAGCAGCTTAGAGGGGACTAGCGGGAGCCACGAGCAGTACTTC. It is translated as CASSLEGTSGSHEQYF. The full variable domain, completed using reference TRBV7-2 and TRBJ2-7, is GAGVSQSPSNKVTEKGKDVELRCDPISGHTALYWYRQSLGQGLEFLIYFQGNSAPDKSGLPSDRFSAERTGGSVSTLTIQRTQQEDSAVYLCASSLEGTSGSHEQYFGPGTRLTVT.

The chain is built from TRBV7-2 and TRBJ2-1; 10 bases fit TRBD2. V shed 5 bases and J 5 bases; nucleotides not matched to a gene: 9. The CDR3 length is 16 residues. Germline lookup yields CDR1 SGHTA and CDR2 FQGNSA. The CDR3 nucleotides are TGTGCCAGCAGCCCCCGAGGACTAGCGGAGCACAATGAGCAGTTCTTC. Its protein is CASSPRGLAEHNEQFF.

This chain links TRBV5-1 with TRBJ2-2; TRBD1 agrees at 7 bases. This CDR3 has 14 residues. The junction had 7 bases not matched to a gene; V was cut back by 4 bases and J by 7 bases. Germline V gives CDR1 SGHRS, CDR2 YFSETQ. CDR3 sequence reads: CASSPSTGDGELFF. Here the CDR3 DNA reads TGCGCCAGCAGCCCCTCCACAGGGGACGGGGAGCTGTTTTTT.

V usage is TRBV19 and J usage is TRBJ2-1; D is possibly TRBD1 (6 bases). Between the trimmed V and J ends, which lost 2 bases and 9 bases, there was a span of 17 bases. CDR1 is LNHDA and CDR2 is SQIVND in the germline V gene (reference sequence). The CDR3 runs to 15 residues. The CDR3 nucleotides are TGTGCCAGTAGTATACCGGAACAGGGCAGGGGTGAGCAGTTCTTC. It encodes CASSIPEQGRGEQFF. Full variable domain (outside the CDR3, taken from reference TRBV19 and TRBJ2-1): DGGITQSPKYLFRKEGQNVTLSCEQNLNHDAMYWYRQDPGQGLRLIYYSQIVNDFQKGDIAEGYSVSREKKESFPLTVTSAQKNPTAFYLCASSIPEQGRGEQFFGPGTRLTVL.

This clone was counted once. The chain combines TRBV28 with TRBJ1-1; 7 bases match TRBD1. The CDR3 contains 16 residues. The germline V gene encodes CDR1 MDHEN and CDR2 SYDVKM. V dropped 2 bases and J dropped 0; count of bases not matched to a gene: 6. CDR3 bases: TGTGCCAGCAGTTTACGACCAGGGGGAGTGAACACTGAAGCTTTCTTT. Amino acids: CASSLRPGGVNTEAFF.

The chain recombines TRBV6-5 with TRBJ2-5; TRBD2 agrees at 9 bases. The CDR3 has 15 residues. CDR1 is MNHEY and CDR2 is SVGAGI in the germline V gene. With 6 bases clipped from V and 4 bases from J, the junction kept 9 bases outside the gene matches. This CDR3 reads CASSIAGEPGETQYF. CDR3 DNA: TGTGCCAGCAGCATAGCGGGAGAGCCGGGAGAGACCCAGTACTTC.

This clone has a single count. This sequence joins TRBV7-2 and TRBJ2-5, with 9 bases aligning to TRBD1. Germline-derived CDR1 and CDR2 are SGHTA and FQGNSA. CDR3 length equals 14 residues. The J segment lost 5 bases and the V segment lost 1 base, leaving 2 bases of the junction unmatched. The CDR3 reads CASSLDRGQETQYF. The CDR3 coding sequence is TGTGCCAGCAGCTTAGACAGGGGGCAGGAGACCCAGTACTTC.

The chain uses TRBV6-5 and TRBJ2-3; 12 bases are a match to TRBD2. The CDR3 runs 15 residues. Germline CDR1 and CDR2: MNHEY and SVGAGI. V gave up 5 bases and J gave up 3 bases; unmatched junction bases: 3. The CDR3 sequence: CASSRGTSGTDTQYF. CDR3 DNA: TGTGCCAGCAGTAGAGGGACTAGCGGGACAGATACGCAGTATTTT.

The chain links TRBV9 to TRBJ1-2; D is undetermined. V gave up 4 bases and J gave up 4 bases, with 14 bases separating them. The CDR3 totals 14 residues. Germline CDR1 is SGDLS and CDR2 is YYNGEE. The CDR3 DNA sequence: TGTGCCAGCAGCCTTTCCCCGGAGCCCTATGGCTACACCTTC. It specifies CASSLSPEPYGYTF.

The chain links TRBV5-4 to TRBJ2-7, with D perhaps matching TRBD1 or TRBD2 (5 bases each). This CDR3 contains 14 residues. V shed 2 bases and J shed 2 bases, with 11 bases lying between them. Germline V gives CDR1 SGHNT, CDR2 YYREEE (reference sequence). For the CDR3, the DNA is TGTGCCAGCAGCTTTGGGACCGACACCTACGAGCAGTACTTC. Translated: CASSFGTDTYEQYF.